The TCR beta chain described here comes from a study of blood T cell repertoires in COVID-19. Study summary: PBMCs, B-cell-depleted T cells, or T cells were the source of the cDNA or gDNA that made up the material.

Germline V gene data show CDR1 as MNHEY and CDR2 as SVGEGT. CDR3 length: 14 amino acids. V lost 5 bases and J lost 0, with 10 bases in between. As handled by the study authors: Counts of nucleated cells, estimated from reference gene primer amplification, were obtained. Generated by immunoSEQ multiplex PCR, the TCRdb table keeps only in-frame clones and is missing some. D and trimming come from the DNA, and the V and J calls and clone size come from that table. Of over 150,000 clones listed, around 86% are singletons. The genes are TRBV6-2 or TRBV6-3 and TRBJ1-2; D perhaps matches TRBD1 (5 bases). The TCR sequence derives from a woman older than 75 with COVID-19, enrolled during active disease. Sequencing was carried out using peripheral blood. The DNA of the CDR3 is TGTGCCAGCAGTATGTCGGGGGCTAACTATGGCTACACCTTC. It codes for CASSMSGANYGYTF.